These 27 T cell receptor beta chains were sequenced from one sample in a study of identical twins. TCRdb re-called the 5' RACE reads through MiXCR, storing one row per CDR3 protein. This repertoire shows around 1.7 million distinct CDR3 sequences, less than 35% found once; its top ten account for more than 0.25%. The sample taken for sequencing was cord blood. The origin of the receptors is a newborn girl in good health.

The rearrangement links TRBV6-1 to TRBJ1-1; D perhaps matches TRBD1 (5 bases). V lost 6 bases, J lost 0 bases, and 14 bases lay in between. The CDR3 spans 15 residues. Germline assignment: CDR1 MNHNS and CDR2 SASEGT. This CDR3 reads CASSEPGTMNTEAFF. The CDR3 region has the DNA TGTGCCAGCAGCGAGCCCGGGACGATGAACACTGAAGCTTTCTTT.

This clonotype is a singleton in its sample. This sequence joins TRBV20-1 and TRBJ2-7; D possibly uses TRBD1 or TRBD2 (5 bases each). V was pared by 1 base and J by 7 bases, with 23 bases between. Germline CDR1 and CDR2: DFQATT and SNEGSKA (reference sequence). CDR3 length: 16 residues. CDR3 in DNA: TGCAGTGCTAGAGCGGGGCAGGCGAGCTCCTACAATGAGCAGTACTTC. Translating gives CSARAGQASSYNEQYF.

The chain is built from TRBV12-3 or TRBV12-4 and TRBJ1-4, with D perhaps TRBD1 (5 bases). CDR3 size: 14 residues. The V end was cut by 7 bases, the J end by 4 bases, with 13 bases between. CDR3 amino acids: CASTLGQINEKLFF. In DNA form, the CDR3 reads TGTGCCAGCACCTTGGGGCAGATTAATGAAAAACTGTTTTTT.

The table lists this clonotype with a few counts. The chain joins TRBV9 to TRBJ2-3; D is possibly TRBD1 (6 bases). The germline V and J ends were trimmed by 1 base and 4 bases, with 7 bases remaining between them. The germline CDR1 and CDR2 sequences are SGDLS and YYNGEE. The CDR3 is 13 residues long. CDR3 region: CASSVKGADTQYF. CDR3 DNA: TGTGCCAGCAGCGTAAAGGGGGCAGATACGCAGTATTTT. The variable domain in full, with the rest retrieved from reference TRBV9 and TRBJ2-3, is DSGVTQTPKHLITATGQRVTLRCSPRSGDLSVYWYQQSLDQGLQFLIQYYNGEERAKGNILERFSAQQFPDLHSELNLSSLELGDSALYFCASSVKGADTQYFGPGTRLTVL.

This sequence joins TRBV15 and TRBJ1-1, with 7 bases identical to TRBD1. Germline V gives CDR1 LNHNV, CDR2 YYDKDF (reference sequence). The CDR3 is 16 residues long. V lost 3 bases to trimming and J lost 7 bases; unmatched junction nucleotides: 14. The CDR3 region is CATSSGDTGEGSEAFF. The CDR3 nucleotides read TGTGCCACCAGCAGTGGGGATACAGGGGAAGGGAGTGAAGCTTTCTTT.

The V and J genes are TRBV29-1 and TRBJ1-1; the D gene is possibly TRBD1 (5 bases). The CDR3 runs 11 residues. Germline V gene lookup returns CDR1 SQVTM and CDR2 ANQGSEA. V lost 5 bases and J 5 bases, leaving 9 bases between the germline ends. The CDR3 DNA is TGCAGCGTTCCGACAGCGACTGAAGCTTTCTTT. This codes for CSVPTATEAFF.

The chain couples TRBV20-1 to TRBJ2-4; 10 bases align to TRBD1. Losses at the gene ends were 1 base for V and 8 bases for J; bases not matched to a gene: 8. The CDR3 extends over 15 amino acids. The germline gives CDR1 DFQATT, CDR2 SNEGSKA (reference sequence). The CDR3 nucleotides read TGCAGTGCTAGAGCCAGGGACAGGGGTGGGGACATTCAGTACTTC. Translation: CSARARDRGGDIQYF.

This clonotype was counted only a few times. V is TRBV27 and J is TRBJ2-1; 7 bases are a match to TRBD2. The CDR3 totals 15 residues. V was pared by 5 bases and J by 6 bases, with 10 bases of the junction left unmatched. The germline V gene encodes CDR1 MNHEY and CDR2 SMNVEV (reference sequence). The CDR3 coding sequence is TGTGCCAGCAGTAACGGACTAGTACCCGGCAATGAGCAGTTCTTC. The encoded protein is CASSNGLVPGNEQFF.

The rearrangement links TRBV6-6 to TRBJ2-1; no reliable D call. The J call may be wrong; the DNA end is better matched by TRBJ2-7. The CDR3 extends over 14 amino acids. Germline lookup yields CDR1 MNHNY and CDR2 SVGAGI (reference sequence). CDR3: CASSYSQSRNEQYF. For the CDR3, the DNA is TGTGCCAGCAGTTACTCCCAATCGCGCAATGAGCAGTACTTC.

The J gene is TRBJ2-1, the V gene TRBV5-1, with 11 bases lining up with TRBD2. After removal of 4 bases from V and 9 bases from J, the junction contained 6 bases not matched to a gene. The germline CDR1 and CDR2 sequences are SGHRS and YFSETQ. The CDR3 spans 14 residues. The CDR3 DNA reads TGCGCCAGCAGCAATAGCGGGAGGGCAAGTGAGCAGTTCTTC. This sequence encodes CASSNSGRASEQFF. The whole variable domain, remainder taken from reference TRBV5-1 and TRBJ2-1, is KAGVTQTPRYLIKTRGQQVTLSCSPISGHRSVSWYQQTPGQGLQFLFEYFSETQRNKGNFPGRFSGRQFSNSRSEMNVSTLELGDSALYLCASSNSGRASEQFFGPGTRLTVL.

This chain uses TRBV18 with TRBJ2-6; D not certain. Germline CDR1 KGHSH, CDR2 LQKENI. This CDR3 comprises 16 residues. V was cut by 3 bases and J by 0 bases, with 9 bases left in between. CDR3 sequence reads: CASSPRPYSGANVLTF. The DNA of the CDR3 is TGTGCCAGCTCACCGCGACCGTACTCTGGGGCCAACGTCCTGACTTTC. Looking up the rest from reference TRBV18 and TRBJ2-6 gives the full variable domain: NAGVMQNPRHLVRRRGQEARLRCSPMKGHSHVYWYRQLPEEGLKFMVYLQKENIIDESGMPKERFSAEFPKEGPSILRIQQVVRGDSAAYFCASSPRPYSGANVLTFGAGSRLTVL.

This clonotype was observed a few times. The V and J genes are TRBV20-1 and TRBJ1-5, with D maybe TRBD1 (6 bases). The germline gives CDR1 DFQATT, CDR2 SNEGSKA (reference sequence). V dropped 6 bases and J dropped 2 bases, with 23 bases sitting between them. There are 17 residues in the CDR3. The CDR3 bases are TGCAGTGCCTACCCTGGCCGACAGGAAGGACGCAATCAGCCCCAGCATTTT. Its translation is CSAYPGRQEGRNQPQHF.

The chain is built from TRBV6-6 and TRBJ2-7, with 9 bases that match TRBD1. Looked up from germline, CDR1 is MNHNY and CDR2 is SVGAGI (reference sequence). CDR3 length: 16 residues. V was pared by 8 bases and J by 0 bases, with 11 bases of the junction left unmatched. CDR3 amino acids: CASHHQGTGRSYEQYF. CDR3 bases: TGTGCCAGCCACCACCAAGGGACAGGGCGCTCCTACGAGCAGTACTTC.

V usage is TRBV18 and J usage is TRBJ2-3; 10 nucleotides align to TRBD2. Germline lookup yields CDR1 KGHSH and CDR2 LQKENI. V was clipped by 6 bases and J by 4 bases; unmatched bases: 10. The CDR3 length is 16 residues. In DNA, the CDR3 is TGTGCCAGCTCGCATGCTAGCGGGAGTAGGGCAGATACGCAGTATTTT. This sequence encodes CASSHASGSRADTQYF.

This clonotype was observed a handful of times. The chain is built from TRBV21-1 and TRBJ2-7; TRBD2, the table's D call, was not compared with the DNA. TRBV21-1 is termed a pseudogene. The CDR3 is made up of 16 amino acids. CDR3 sequence: CASSKGVGQSTYEQYF. The CDR3 bases are TGTGCCAGCAGCAAAGGGGTCGGGCAGTCCACCTACGAGCAGTACTTC.

This clonotype has only a few counts. This chain links TRBV6-6 with TRBJ1-2, with 10 bases fitting TRBD1. CDR3 length: 17 residues. The V gene's germline CDR1 is MNHNY and CDR2 SVGAGI (reference sequence). Trimming removed 4 bases from V and 6 bases from J; junction bases left unmatched: 14. Here the CDR3 DNA reads TGTGCCAGCAGTTTCGACAGGGGGCGATTTGTCGTTAATGGCTACACCTTC. Its translation: CASSFDRGRFVVNGYTF.

The chain is built from TRBV25-1 and TRBJ2-3, with 8 bases identical to TRBD1. Germline CDR1 reads MGHDK; CDR2 reads SYGVNS. The junction had 6 bases not matched to a gene; V was cut back by 7 bases and J by 6 bases. The CDR3 has 13 amino acids. CDR3 loop: CASTGQGGDTQYF. CDR3 bases: TGTGCCAGCACCGGACAGGGTGGGGATACGCAGTATTTT. Complete variable domain (other parts from reference TRBV25-1 and TRBJ2-3): EADIYQTPRYLVIGTGKKITLECSQTMGHDKMYWYQQDPGMELHLIHYSYGVNSTEKGDLSSESTVSRIRTEHFPLTLESARPSHTSQYLCASTGQGGDTQYFGPGTRLTVL.

The CDR3 sequence: CASSQAGPGKPQETQYF. The CDR3 DNA reads as TGTGCCAGCAGCCAAGCCGGACCAGGGAAACCTCAAGAGACCCAGTACTTC. The rearrangement uses TRBV3-1 and TRBJ2-5; tentative D call: TRBD1 (5 bases). The germline V gene has CDR1 LGHDT and CDR2 YNNKEL (reference sequence). This CDR3 spans 17 amino acids. Trimming took off 1 base at V and 2 bases at J, with 17 bases between the two ends.

The genes are TRBV5-1 and TRBJ2-1; no definite D call. The CDR3 spans 11 residues. Germline V CDR1 and CDR2: SGHRS, YFSETQ. V dropped 6 bases and J dropped 11 bases, with 12 bases sitting between them. CDR3 sequence: CASMERTKQFF. CDR3 bases: TGCGCCAGCATGGAACGTACTAAGCAGTTCTTC. Complete variable domain (other parts from reference TRBV5-1 and TRBJ2-1): KAGVTQTPRYLIKTRGQQVTLSCSPISGHRSVSWYQQTPGQGLQFLFEYFSETQRNKGNFPGRFSGRQFSNSRSEMNVSTLELGDSALYLCASMERTKQFFGPGTRLTVL.

The chain recombines TRBV2 with TRBJ2-4, with D possibly matching TRBD2 (5 bases). Germline V CDR1 and CDR2: SNHLY, FYNNEI. This CDR3 has 13 residues. Between the trimmed V and J ends, which lost 6 bases and 5 bases, there was a span of 11 bases. In DNA, the CDR3 is TGTGCCAGCAGCCCGGAGGTGCAAAACATTCAGTACTTC. Translating gives CASSPEVQNIQYF.

A note on this clonotype: The conserved final phenylalanine or tryptophan is absent from the CDR3, which likely points to a read error. The V call is TRBV7-8, the J call TRBJ2-5; the match to TRBD2 covers 9 bases. CDR1 SGHVS and CDR2 FQNEAQ come from the germline V gene. The CDR3 length is 13 residues. After removal of 2 bases from V and 11 bases from J, the junction contained 6 bases not matched to a gene. The CDR3 sequence is CASSLLLAGWQYY. DNA of the CDR3: TGTGCCAGCAGCTTACTCCTAGCGGGGTGGCAGTACTAC.

This clonotype was seen more than once but under ten times. The chain recombines TRBV20-1 with TRBJ2-7, with TRBD2 matching 11 bases. The germline gives CDR1 DFQATT, CDR2 SNEGSKA (reference sequence). V lost 3 bases and J lost 6; bases outside the gene matches: 7. CDR3 length equals 14 residues. The chain's CDR3 is CSARIYGTSGEQYF. Written as DNA, the CDR3 is TGCAGTGCTAGGATCTATGGGACTAGCGGCGAGCAGTACTTC.

The J gene is TRBJ1-1, the V gene TRBV2; D is uncertain. Trimming pared 8 bases from V and 1 base from J, leaving 11 bases between. The CDR3 contains 13 residues. The germline V gene has CDR1 SNHLY and CDR2 FYNNEI. The CDR3 sequence: CASGLRENTEAFF. The CDR3 nucleotides read TGTGCCAGCGGGCTAAGGGAGAACACTGAAGCTTTCTTT.

About this clonotype itself: At one end the junction does not follow the germline gene, possibly because of a read error. This chain uses TRBV6-2 or TRBV6-3 with TRBJ2-1; 13 bases align to TRBD2. In germline, CDR1 is MNHEY, CDR2 SVGEGT. CDR3 length: 15 amino acids. For the CDR3, the DNA is TGTGCCAGCAGACCCGGGACTAGCGGGGACAATGGGCAGTTCTTC. The encoded protein is CASRPGTSGDNGQFF.

This clonotype was observed a few times. J is TRBJ2-5 and V is TRBV28; no reliable D call. The CDR3 extends over 15 amino acids. Between the trimmed V and J ends, which lost 2 bases and 4 bases, there was a span of 14 bases. Germline values: CDR1 MDHEN, CDR2 SYDVKM. CDR3 nucleotide sequence: TGTGCCAGCAGTTTACTAAGACAAATCACAGAGACCCAGTACTTC. Translation: CASSLLRQITETQYF. Combining the CDR3 with reference TRBV28 and TRBJ2-5 gives the whole variable domain DVKVTQSSRYLVKRTGEKVFLECVQDMDHENMFWYRQDPGLGLRLIYFSYDVKMKEKGDIPEGYSVSREKKERFSLILESASTNQTSMYLCASSLLRQITETQYFGPGTRLLVL.

In this sample, this clonotype turned up a few times. This chain joins TRBV12-3 or TRBV12-4 and TRBJ1-1; D possibly corresponds to TRBD1 (5 bases). The CDR3 runs 15 residues. Trimming took off 4 bases at V and 2 bases at J, with 14 bases between the two ends. The CDR3 nucleotides read TGTGCCAGCAGTTCCCTGGGACGGTTAAACACTGAAGCTTTCTTT. Amino acid sequence: CASSSLGRLNTEAFF.

This clonotype was seen more than once but under ten times. This chain joins TRBV27 and TRBJ2-3; D is perhaps TRBD1 (6 bases). This CDR3 has 15 residues. Trimming removed 4 bases at V and 0 bases at J, with 11 bases between. The V gene's germline CDR1 is MNHEY and CDR2 SMNVEV (reference sequence). The CDR3 here is CASSSRDTSTDTQYF. CDR3 DNA sequence: TGTGCCAGCAGTTCCCGGGACACTAGCACAGATACGCAGTATTTT.